These T cell receptor beta chains were read from a single sample in a study of blood T cell repertoires in COVID-19. The data were produced by immunoSEQ multiplex PCR, yet TCRdb's version contains in-frame clones alone and is incomplete. Among 90,000 to 100,000 clones listed, 82% were seen once. Sequenced input: peripheral blood. The receptors come from an older man with acute or convalescent COVID-19. Each CDR3 is given with its conserved first and last residue. A D gene is named only where the DNA matches it firmly. Not all rows give a size; the values are once, few, many and, for expanded clones, a class.

>-|-|TRBJ1-5|13|TRBV11-1
CASSKGDYQPQHF
TGTGCCAGCAGCAAAGGGGACTATCAGCCCCAGCATTTT
>-|-|TRBJ2-3|20|TRBV4-2
CASSQVSAVGGAGVADTQYF
TGTGCCAGCAGCCAAGTTTCAGCCGTAGGCGGGGCCGGGGTGGCAGATACGCAGTATTTT
>-|-|TRBJ1-2|15|TRBV6-6
CASSYLAGKDYGYTF
TGTGCCAGCAGTTACTTGGCAGGAAAGGACTATGGCTACACCTTC
>-|TRBD2|TRBJ2-1|16|TRBV11-1
CASSVLAGGLYNEQFF
TGTGCCAGCAGCGTTCTCGCGGGGGGTTTGTACAATGAGCAGTTCTTC
>once|TRBD1|TRBJ2-3|14|TRBV29-1
CSVNRDRGTDTQYF
TGCAGCGTTAACCGGGACAGGGGAACAGATACGCAGTATTTT
>-|-|TRBJ1-1|14|TRBV5-1
CASSLLSGNTEAFF
TGCGCCAGCAGCCTCCTTAGTGGTAACACTGAAGCTTTCTTT
>-|TRBD2|TRBJ2-3|15|TRBV28
CASRKAGGPGDTQYF
TGTGCCAGCAGAAAAGCGGGAGGGCCGGGAGATACGCAGTATTTT
>-|-|TRBJ2-7|12|TRBV7-9
CASSLRGYEQYF
TGTGCCAGCAGCTTACGAGGGTACGAGCAGTACTTC
>-|TRBD2|TRBJ2-2|16|TRBV5-1
CASSSNGLAGIGELFF
TGCGCCAGCAGCTCCAATGGACTAGCGGGAATCGGGGAGCTGTTTTTT
>-|TRBD1|TRBJ1-2|14|TRBV3-1/TRBV3-2
CASSQGTGMYGYTF
TGTGCCAGCAGCCAAGGGACAGGGATGTATGGCTACACCTTC
>-|-|TRBJ2-1|16|TRBV6-5
CASSYKRPSSYNEQFF
TGTGCCAGCAGTTACAAGCGGCCTAGCTCCTACAATGAGCAGTTCTTC
>-|-|TRBJ2-5|15|TRBV6-1
CASSDSGLLQETQYF
TGTGCCAGCAGTGACAGCGGGCTACTCCAAGAGACCCAGTACTTC
>-|-|TRBJ1-6|16|TRBV19
CASSPRDARGNSPLHF
TGTGCCAGTAGTCCTCGGGACGCTAGGGGGAATTCACCCCTCCACTTT
>-|TRBD1|TRBJ2-7|11|TRBV29-1
CSAGQSYEQYF
TGCAGCGCGGGACAGAGCTACGAGCAGTACTTC
>once|-|TRBJ1-5|15|TRBV15
CATSRGARGNQPQHF
TGTGCCACCAGCAGGGGAGCCCGCGGCAATCAGCCCCAGCATTTT
>once|TRBD1|TRBJ1-1|15|TRBV3-1/TRBV3-2
CASSLVDRENTEAFF
TGTGCCAGCAGCCTCGTCGACAGGGAGAACACTGAAGCTTTCTTT
>-|-|TRBJ2-5|13|TRBV14
CASRQDPQETQYF
TGTGCCAGCAGGCAAGACCCACAAGAGACCCAGTACTTC
>-|TRBD2|TRBJ2-1|14|TRBV9
CASSKSGTYNEQFF
TGTGCCAGCAGCAAAAGCGGGACCTACAATGAGCAGTTCTTC
>-|-|TRBJ2-6|17|TRBV18
CASSPKARGAGANVLTF
TGTGCCAGCTCACCAAAGGCAAGGGGCGCTGGGGCCAACGTCCTGACTTTC
>few|TRBD1|TRBJ1-1|16|TRBV19
CASSMRGRSPTVEAFF
TGTGCCAGTAGTATGAGGGGGCGATCCCCAACGGTTGAAGCTTTCTTT
>once|TRBD1|TRBJ2-1|19|TRBV4-1
CASSQDPRQGASSYNEQFF
TGCGCCAGCAGCCAAGATCCCCGACAGGGGGCCAGCTCCTACAATGAGCAGTTCTTC
>-|-|TRBJ2-7|14|TRBV27
CASSQQGNRVEQYF
TGTGCCAGCAGTCAACAGGGTAATCGAGTCGAGCAGTACTTC
>-|TRBD1|TRBJ2-2|15|TRBV28
CASSLGDRRYGELFF
TGTGCCAGCAGTTTAGGGGACAGGCGCTACGGGGAGCTGTTTTTT
>few|-|TRBJ1-3|16|TRBV7-9
CASSYQAYLSGNTIYF
TGTGCCAGCAGCTACCAGGCATACCTCTCTGGAAACACCATATATTTT
>few|-|TRBJ2-1|17|TRBV28
CASSSLLAGASYNEQFF
TGTGCCAGCAGCTCTCTCTTGGCAGGGGCCTCCTACAATGAGCAGTTCTTC
>-|-|TRBJ2-1|16|TRBV11-3
CASSRNRASSYNEQFF
TGTGCCAGCAGTCGGAACAGGGCTAGCTCCTACAATGAGCAGTTCTTC
>-|-|TRBJ2-5|15|TRBV5-4
CASSLRAGSVETQYF
TGTGCCAGCAGCCTGAGGGCGGGATCGGTGGAGACCCAGTACTTC
>-|TRBD2|TRBJ2-3|15|TRBV27
CASSLSLAGFVTQYF
TGTGCCAGCAGTTTAAGCCTAGCGGGATTTGTTACGCAGTATTTT
>once|TRBD2|TRBJ2-1|16|TRBV6-6
CASSFFGTSGSDEQFF
TGTGCCAGCAGTTTTTTTGGGACTAGCGGGAGCGATGAGCAGTTCTTC
>-|TRBD1|TRBJ1-2|15|TRBV11-1
CASSPPRDRGYGYTF
TGTGCCAGCAGCCCGCCCCGGGACAGGGGTTATGGCTACACCTTC
>-|TRBD2|TRBJ2-2|15|TRBV7-8
CASSFSGTNTGELFF
TGTGCCAGCAGCTTTAGCGGGACGAACACCGGGGAGCTGTTTTTT